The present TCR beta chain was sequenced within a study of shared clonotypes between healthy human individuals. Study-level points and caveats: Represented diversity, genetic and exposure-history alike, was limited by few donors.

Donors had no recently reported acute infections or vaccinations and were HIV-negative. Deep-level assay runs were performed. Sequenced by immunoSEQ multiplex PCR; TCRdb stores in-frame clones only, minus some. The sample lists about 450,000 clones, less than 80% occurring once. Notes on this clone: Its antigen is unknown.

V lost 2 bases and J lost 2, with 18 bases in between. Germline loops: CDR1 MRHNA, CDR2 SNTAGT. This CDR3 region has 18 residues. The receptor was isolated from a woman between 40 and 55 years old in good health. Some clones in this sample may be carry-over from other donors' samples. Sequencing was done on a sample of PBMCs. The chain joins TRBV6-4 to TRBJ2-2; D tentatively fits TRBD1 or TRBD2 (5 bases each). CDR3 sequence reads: CASSDAPGARTNTGELFF. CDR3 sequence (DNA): TGTGCCAGCAGTGACGCGCCCGGGGCTAGGACCAACACCGGGGAGCTGTTTTTT.